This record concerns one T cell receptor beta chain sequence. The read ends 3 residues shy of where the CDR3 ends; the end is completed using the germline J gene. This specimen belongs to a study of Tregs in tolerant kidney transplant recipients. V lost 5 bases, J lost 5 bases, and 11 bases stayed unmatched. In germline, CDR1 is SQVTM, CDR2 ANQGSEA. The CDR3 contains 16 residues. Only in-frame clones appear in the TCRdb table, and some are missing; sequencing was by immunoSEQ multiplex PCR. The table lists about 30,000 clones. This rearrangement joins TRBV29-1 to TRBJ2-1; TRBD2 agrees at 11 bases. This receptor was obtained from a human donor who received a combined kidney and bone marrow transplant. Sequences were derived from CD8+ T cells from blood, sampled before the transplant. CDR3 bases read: TGCAGCGTTAAGGATCGACTAGCGGGATTCAACAATGAG. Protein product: CSVKDRLAGFNNE. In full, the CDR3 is CSVKDRLAGFNNEQFF.